Below are 31 T cell receptor beta chains sequenced from a single sample in a study of regulatory T cells in long-lasting Graves disease. Arm-PCR with iRepertoire HTBI primers amplified the CDR3 regions for these TCR beta libraries. One entry per CDR3 protein, called by TCRdb with MiXCR from the multiplex PCR reads. The data contain 530,000 or so distinct CDR3 sequences, roughly 14% of them singletons. The time point was: newly diagnosed GD, antithyroid drugs for less than 3 months. The TCR library was made from RNA that had been extracted from PBMCs in TRIzol. The same sample was also used in a study of T cells in Graves' hyperthyroidism and ophthalmopathy.

The specimen comprised peripheral blood mononuclear cells (PBMCs), sampled at new diagnosis, from a patient treated with antithyroid drugs. The source is a man aged 25 to 40 with Graves disease.

About this clonotype: A far larger clone differs by one base, so this is likely a read error. This chain connects TRBV12-3 or TRBV12-4 to TRBJ2-7, with D unresolved. This CDR3 has 11 residues. Trimming took off 2 bases at V and 9 bases at J, with 8 bases between the two ends. The CDR3 is CASSLRAVQYF. In DNA, the CDR3 is TGTGCCAGCAGTTTAAGGGCAGTGCAGTACTTC.

This clonotype was counted ten times or more. The chain links TRBV18 to TRBJ1-2, with TRBD1 identical over 7 bases. V gave up 3 bases and J gave up 6 bases; unmatched junction bases: 10. Germline V CDR1 and CDR2: KGHSH, LQKENI. The CDR3 is 15 amino acids. The CDR3 nucleotides read TGTGCCAGCTCACCCTATCGACAGGGAGAAGATGGCTACACCTTC. Encoded protein: CASSPYRQGEDGYTF.

This clonotype has at least ten counts. V and J are TRBV28 and TRBJ2-5, with TRBD1 identical over 11 bases. Germline V gene lookup returns CDR1 MDHEN and CDR2 SYDVKM. This CDR3 region has 15 residues. Trimming at V came to 5 bases and at J to 5 bases, leaving 7 bases not matched to a gene. The CDR3 sequence: CASSEGTGGRETQYF. The DNA for the CDR3 is TGTGCCAGCAGTGAAGGGACAGGGGGAAGGGAGACCCAGTACTTC.

This clonotype has a count of ten or more. The chain joins TRBV14 to TRBJ1-2; 8 nucleotides align to TRBD1. The CDR3 consists of 13 residues. J lost 8 bases, V lost 4 bases, and 6 bases had no gene match. CDR1 is SGHDN, CDR2 FVKESK, per germline. The CDR3 sequence: CASSLDRARGYTF. Here the CDR3 DNA reads TGTGCCAGCAGCCTGGACAGGGCGAGGGGCTACACCTTC.

This clonotype appeared many times. V usage is TRBV6-1 and J usage is TRBJ1-1, with D possibly TRBD1 on 5 matching bases. Germline V lookup: CDR1 MNHNS, CDR2 SASEGT. Trimming took off 5 bases at V and 4 bases at J, with 11 bases between the two ends. The CDR3 spans 13 residues. The chain's CDR3 is CASSPGLATEAFF. The CDR3 DNA is TGTGCCAGCAGTCCGGGACTGGCCACTGAAGCTTTCTTT.

This clonotype was counted many times. This chain joins TRBV12-3 or TRBV12-4 and TRBJ1-1; D gene uncertain. The germline V and J ends were trimmed by 1 base and 8 bases, with 11 bases remaining between them. The CDR3 length is 13 residues. CDR3 coding DNA: TGTGCCAGCAGTTTAGGGCGGGCCGAGGAAGCTTTCTTT. It is translated as CASSLGRAEEAFF.

This clonotype appeared a few times. The V gene is TRBV5-8, the J gene TRBJ1-6, with D tentatively TRBD1 (6 bases). From germline, CDR1 is SGHTS and CDR2 YDEGEE. The CDR3 sequence is 15 residues long. Trimming took 4 bases from V and 9 from J, leaving 17 bases between them. The CDR3 nucleotides are TGTGCCAGCAGCCCTGGGCAGGGGCCGGCTTCACCCCTCCACTTT. It codes for CASSPGQGPASPLHF.

There are a few counts of this clonotype. V is TRBV27 and J is TRBJ2-2; 7 bases are shared with TRBD2. Germline CDR1 reads MNHEY; CDR2 reads SMNVEV (reference sequence). The CDR3 consists of 17 residues. V was clipped by 4 bases and J by 1 base; unmatched bases: 9. The CDR3 spells CASSSAPGLLNTGELFF. DNA of the CDR3: TGTGCCAGCAGTTCAGCCCCGGGACTATTGAACACCGGGGAGCTGTTTTTT.

This clonotype appeared a few times. A junction boundary mismatches the germline segment, possibly from a read error. This chain links TRBV29-1 with TRBJ2-5; tentatively, D is TRBD1 (6 bases). The germline V gene has CDR1 SQVTM and CDR2 ANQGSEA. The CDR3 is 13 residues long. CDR3 in DNA: TGCAGCGTTCAAGACAGGTTCCAAGAGACCCAGTACTTC. Translation: CSVQDRFQETQYF.

This clonotype was observed at least ten times. This chain uses TRBV24-1 with TRBJ1-5; D possibly corresponds to TRBD1 (5 bases). The CDR3 is made up of 15 amino acids. The V and J ends lost 5 bases and 8 bases respectively, with 18 bases between them. Looked up from germline, CDR1 is KGHDR and CDR2 is SFDVKD. The CDR3 region is CATSASTGVREPQHF. Written as DNA, the CDR3 is TGTGCCACCAGTGCCTCGACGGGGGTTAGAGAGCCCCAGCATTTT.

This chain connects TRBV5-6 to TRBJ2-4; TRBD2 agrees at 11 bases. Germline trimming cut 5 bases from V and 0 bases from J; bases unmatched to any gene: 13. The CDR3 runs 19 residues. CDR1 is SGHDT, CDR2 YYEEEE, per germline. CDR3: CASSSAPGLAVLAKNIQYF. CDR3 bases: TGTGCCAGCAGTTCCGCGCCGGGACTAGCGGTTTTAGCCAAAAACATTCAGTACTTC. Complete variable domain (other parts from reference TRBV5-6 and TRBJ2-4): DAGVTQSPTHLIKTRGQQVTLRCSPKSGHDTVSWYQQALGQGPQFIFQYYEEEERQRGNFPDRFSGHQFPNYSSELNVNALLLGDSALYLCASSSAPGLAVLAKNIQYFGAGTRLSVL.

This clonotype was recorded many times. V usage is TRBV6-5 and J usage is TRBJ2-3, with D possibly being TRBD1 or TRBD2 (6 bases each). CDR1 is MNHEY and CDR2 is SVGAGI in the germline V gene. V was trimmed by 2 bases and J by 1 base, leaving 10 bases between them. This CDR3 is 15 amino acids long. This CDR3 reads CASSYGGRGTDTQYF. The CDR3 region has the DNA TGTGCCAGCAGTTACGGGGGGCGAGGCACAGATACGCAGTATTTT.

The CDR3 here is CASRPTQGGINEKLFF. The DNA of the CDR3 is TGTGCCAGCAGACCCACTCAGGGCGGTATTAATGAAAAACTGTTTTTT. V usage is TRBV6-1 and J usage is TRBJ1-4; TRBD1 is a possible D gene (5 bases). This CDR3 is 16 amino acids long. With 6 bases removed from V and 4 bases from J, the gap between germline ends came to 18 bases. CDR1 and CDR2 from the germline V gene are MNHNS and SASEGT.

This clonotype showed up just a few times. J is TRBJ2-5 and V is TRBV27; D might be TRBD1 (5 bases). V shed 4 bases and J shed 5 bases, with 14 bases lying between them. CDR3 length: 14 residues. Germline CDR1 MNHEY, CDR2 SMNVEV (reference sequence). CDR3 sequence reads: CASSSSTDLETQYF. The CDR3 coding sequence is TGTGCCAGCAGTTCCTCGACAGATCTCGAGACCCAGTACTTC.

This clonotype was detected only a few times. The chain recombines TRBV10-3 with TRBJ1-5; D gene unclear. There are 14 residues in the CDR3. V was cut by 7 bases and J by 2 bases, with 12 bases left in between. Germline V lookup: CDR1 ENHRY, CDR2 SYGVKD. CDR3: CAITNDGGNQPQHF. The DNA for the CDR3 is TGTGCCATCACTAACGATGGCGGCAATCAGCCCCAGCATTTT.

This clonotype has at least ten counts. The J gene is TRBJ2-4, the V gene TRBV20-1; D gene uncertain. The length of the CDR3 is 15 residues. V was clipped by 3 bases and J by 3 bases, with 15 bases between them. Germline V gene sequence: CDR1 DFQATT, CDR2 SNEGSKA (reference sequence). The CDR3 sequence is CSASRFEGLKNIQYF. The DNA of the CDR3 is TGCAGTGCTAGTAGGTTCGAAGGGCTCAAAAACATTCAGTACTTC.

This clonotype was found a few times. The chain is built from TRBV27 and TRBJ2-7; weak D call: TRBD2 (5 bases). V was pared by 4 bases and J by 2 bases, with 12 bases between. CDR3 length: 14 residues. Germline-derived CDR1 and CDR2 are MNHEY and SMNVEV (reference sequence). CDR3 residues: CASSSFSGTYEQYF. CDR3 DNA sequence: TGTGCCAGCAGTTCCTTCAGCGGTACCTACGAGCAGTACTTC.

CDR3 in amino acids: CASSDRSRGEQYF. Written as DNA, the CDR3 is TGTGCCAGCAGTGACCGATCGAGAGGCGAGCAGTACTTC. This chain links TRBV6-2 or TRBV6-3 with TRBJ2-7; D is unclear. CDR1 and CDR2 (germline): MNHEY, SVGEGT. The CDR3 is made up of 13 amino acids. The V gene lost 5 bases and the J gene lost 6 bases, with 14 bases spanning the gap.

This clonotype was counted many times. The rearrangement joins TRBV12-3 or TRBV12-4 to TRBJ2-1; 12 bases match TRBD2. The CDR3 runs to 14 residues. J was trimmed by 9 bases and V by 6 bases; bases with no gene match: 6. The CDR3: CASRPSGRALEQFF. In DNA form, the CDR3 reads TGTGCCAGCAGACCTAGCGGGAGGGCGCTTGAGCAGTTCTTC.

There are many counts of this clonotype. The CDR3 spells CASSLTGSGRSYNEQFF. CDR3 in DNA: TGTGCCAGCAGCTTAACGGGGAGCGGGAGGTCTTACAATGAGCAGTTCTTC. This chain links TRBV7-3 with TRBJ2-1; 9 nucleotides agree with TRBD2. Germline assignment: CDR1 SGHTA and CDR2 FQGTGA. The CDR3 length is 17 residues. The junction had 7 bases not matched to a gene; V was cut back by 0 bases and J by 4 bases.

V and J are TRBV19 and TRBJ1-5; D gene ambiguous. The CDR3 loop spans 12 amino acids. Germline V gene data show CDR1 as LNHDA and CDR2 as SQIVND (reference sequence). Trimming shortened V by 10 bases and J by 8 bases, and 15 bases separated the two germline ends. The CDR3 DNA reads TGTGCCACCTCAGAGGCCGCCGAGCCCCAGCATTTT. Translating gives CATSEAAEPQHF.

The sample holds one count of this clonotype. The V call is TRBV7-2, the J call TRBJ2-1, with D possibly being TRBD2 (6 bases). V lost 0 bases and J 9 bases, leaving 12 bases between the germline ends. Looked up from germline, CDR1 is SGHTA and CDR2 is FQGNSA. The CDR3 contains 14 residues. For the CDR3, the DNA is TGTGCCAGCAGCTTAGCTGGGACTCCTGGTGAGCAGTTCTTC. Residues: CASSLAGTPGEQFF.

This chain links TRBV27 with TRBJ2-1; 7 bases map to TRBD2. V lost 5 bases, J lost 6 bases, and 19 bases stayed unmatched. CDR3 length: 18 residues. Per the germline V gene, CDR1 is MNHEY and CDR2 is SMNVEV (reference sequence). CDR3 residues: CASSKPHRPRLAGNEQFF. The DNA for the CDR3 is TGTGCCAGCAGTAAACCCCACCGGCCGCGACTAGCAGGCAATGAGCAGTTCTTC.

This clonotype was counted many times. CDR3: CASSALATFYNEQFF. The CDR3 nucleotides read TGTGCCAGCAGTGCCCTAGCGACTTTCTACAATGAGCAGTTCTTC. The chain has TRBV2 and TRBJ2-1, with TRBD2 as a possible D gene (6 bases). This CDR3 has 15 residues. In germline, CDR1 is SNHLY, CDR2 FYNNEI. V lost 4 bases and J 3 bases, leaving 13 bases between the germline ends. Filled out from reference TRBV2 and TRBJ2-1, the complete variable domain reads EPEVTQTPSHQVTQMGQEVILRCVPISNHLYFYWYRQILGQKVEFLVSFYNNEISEKSEIFDDQFSVERPDGSNFTLKIRSTKLEDSAMYFCASSALATFYNEQFFGPGTRLTVL.

This clonotype was found many times. V usage is TRBV12-5 and J usage is TRBJ1-5; TRBD1 matches at 7 bases. Germline trimming cut 4 bases from V and 8 bases from J; bases unmatched to any gene: 5. The CDR3 loop spans 13 amino acids. Germline-derived CDR1 and CDR2 are LGHNT and FRNRAP. The CDR3 coding sequence is TGTGCTAGTGGTTGGGGGACAGTAGAGCCCCAGCATTTT. Translating it yields CASGWGTVEPQHF.

The rearrangement links TRBV20-1 to TRBJ1-5; D is ambiguous. Germline V lookup: CDR1 DFQATT, CDR2 SNEGSKA (reference sequence). This CDR3 region has 12 residues. Deletions cut 3 bases from V and 4 bases from J, with 7 bases between. The DNA of the CDR3 is TGCAGTGCTAGTAACGGAAATCAGCCCCAGCATTTT. Translating gives CSASNGNQPQHF.

This clonotype was detected many times. This chain links TRBV20-1 with TRBJ2-1; TRBD1 is a possible D gene (6 bases). The V and J ends lost 4 bases and 0 bases respectively, with 13 bases between them. The CDR3 is 15 residues long. Germline CDR1 and CDR2: DFQATT and SNEGSKA (reference sequence). The CDR3 DNA reads as TGCAGTGCTACTAGACCCAGGGGCTCCTACAATGAGCAGTTCTTC. It specifies CSATRPRGSYNEQFF.

The chain joins TRBV3-1 to TRBJ2-3; maybe TRBD2 (7 bases). This CDR3 is built from 14 residues. Looked up from germline, CDR1 is LGHDT and CDR2 is YNNKEL (reference sequence). The V and J ends lost 3 bases and 6 bases respectively, with 13 bases between them. CDR3 in amino acids: CASSQGGRIDTQYF. The CDR3 DNA reads TGTGCCAGCAGCCAGGGGGGGCGCATCGATACGCAGTATTTT.

V is TRBV20-1 and J is TRBJ2-1; 8 bases line up with TRBD2. Germline-derived CDR1 and CDR2 are DFQATT and SNEGSKA (reference sequence). Trimming took 5 bases from V and 6 from J; bases not matched to a gene: 6. The CDR3 has 13 amino acids. The CDR3 protein is CSASTSGTNEQFF. Here the CDR3 DNA reads TGCAGTGCTTCAACTAGCGGCACCAATGAGCAGTTCTTC.

This clonotype was counted ten times or more. This chain joins TRBV28 and TRBJ2-1; D remains unclear. The V gene lost 7 bases and the J gene lost 11 bases, with 18 bases spanning the gap. Germline V gene data show CDR1 as MDHEN and CDR2 as SYDVKM. The CDR3 spans 13 residues. CDR3 protein: CASNKPIIYQQFF. CDR3 sequence (DNA): TGTGCCAGCAACAAACCCATAATCTACCAGCAGTTCTTC.

This clonotype was recorded many times. This chain connects TRBV20-1 to TRBJ2-7; 11 positions match TRBD2. The CDR3 spans 13 residues. After removal of 5 bases from V and 4 bases from J, the junction contained 4 bases not matched to a gene. CDR1 and CDR2 from the germline V gene are DFQATT and SNEGSKA (reference sequence). The CDR3 region is CSAAGLAEYEQYF. CDR3 coding DNA: TGCAGTGCTGCGGGACTAGCGGAATACGAGCAGTACTTC.